The rows below give T cell receptor beta chains drawn from one sample of a study of response to subunit inactivated influenza vaccine. TCRdb re-called the RT-PCR reads through MiXCR, storing one row per CDR3 protein. The table has about 520,000 distinct CDR3 sequences, 25% seen once. The sample in question was CD4+ T cells sorted from PBMCs, obtained about 5 days after vaccination. Receptors were obtained from a man aged 45-60 years who received an inactivated influenza vaccine. The CDR3 runs from the conserved cysteine through the conserved F or W. D genes are given only for firm matches. Where a row states a size, it is once, few, many or the class of an expanded clone; other rows omit it.

length	V	D	size	J	DNA	CDR3
14	TRBV7-2	NA	few	TRBJ2-3	TGTGCCAGCAGCTCCAGAACTCCCGGGAATACGCAGTATTTT	CASSSRTPGNTQYF
14	TRBV20-1	TRBD1	few	TRBJ2-5	TGCAGTGCTAGCCGACAGGGGGCATGGGAGACCCAGTACTTC	CSASRQGAWETQYF
17	TRBV20-1	TRBD2	few	TRBJ2-1	TGCAGTGCCCCCAAGCCCCCCCTAGCGGGAGGATTGAATGAGCAGTTCTTC	CSAPKPPLAGGLNEQFF
14	TRBV7-2	NA	NA	TRBJ1-1	TGTGCCAGCAGCTTCACGGGGCTGAACACTGAAGCTTTCTTT	CASSFTGLNTEAFF
19	TRBV5-1	TRBD2	few	TRBJ2-1	TGCGCCAGCAGCTTGGAAGTGGGAGGGCCCTCTAGCTCCTACAATGAGCAGTTCTTC	CASSLEVGGPSSSYNEQFF
14	TRBV12-3/TRBV12-4	NA	NA	TRBJ2-4	TGTGCCAGCAGTTTTAACCGGGCCAAAAACATTCAGTACTTC	CASSFNRAKNIQYF
16	TRBV27	TRBD2	NA	TRBJ2-3	TGTGCCAGCAGTTTATGCCCTAGCGGTAGCACAGATACGCAGTATTTT	CASSLCPSGSTDTQYF
13	TRBV5-1	NA	many	TRBJ1-1	TGCGCCAGCAGTCCCGGGCCGAACACTGAAGCTTTCTTT	CASSPGPNTEAFF
17	TRBV5-1	NA	few	TRBJ1-4	TGCGCCAGCAGCTGGACCGGGGGGAGGGGACGTAATGAAAAACTGTTTTTT	CASSWTGGRGRNEKLFF
14	TRBV4-2	NA	NA	TRBJ1-1	TGTGCCAGCAGCCAAGAATCAAGGAACACTGAAGCTTTCTTT	CASSQESRNTEAFF
15	TRBV5-1	NA	NA	TRBJ2-7	TGCGCCAGCAGCTCCCAACCAGACAGAGCATACGAGCAGTACTTC	CASSSQPDRAYEQYF
12	TRBV12-3/TRBV12-4	NA	many	TRBJ2-3	TGTGCCAGTAGTCGCCGGACCGACACGCAGTATTTT	CASSRRTDTQYF
13	TRBV29-1	NA	NA	TRBJ2-6	TGCAGCGTCGGGGAAATGGGGGCCAACGTCCTGACTTTC	CSVGEMGANVLTF
13	TRBV5-6	NA	few	TRBJ1-5	TGTGCCAGCAGCATGGGGGCGGATTTGGCCCAGCATTTT	CASSMGADLAQHF
15	TRBV12-3/TRBV12-4	TRBD1	few	TRBJ2-5	TGTGCCAGCAGTTACGGGACAGGGCTTTGGGAGACCCAGTACTTC	CASSYGTGLWETQYF
16	TRBV5-1	NA	NA	TRBJ2-2	TGCGCCAGCAGCTTGGGATCGGAATTCATCACCGGGGAGCTGTTTTTT	CASSLGSEFITGELFF
16	TRBV11-2	NA	NA	TRBJ2-2	TGTGCCAGCAGCCCCATTGGGGGGATCAACACCGGGGAGCTGCTTTTT	CASSPIGGINTGELLF
15	TRBV7-8	NA	NA	TRBJ1-5	TGTGCCAGCAGCTTAAACAGGGCCGGCAATCAGCCCCAGCATTTT	CASSLNRAGNQPQHF
14	TRBV6-2/TRBV6-3	NA	many	TRBJ2-7	TGTGCCAGCAGGGTGAGACGGAACTACTACGAGCAGTACTTC	CASRVRRNYYEQYF
14	TRBV12-3/TRBV12-4	NA	NA	TRBJ2-1	TGTGCCAGCAGCCGTGGGACGGGGAACAATGAGCAGTTCTTC	CASSRGTGNNEQFF
12	TRBV2	NA	NA	TRBJ1-1	TGTGCCAGCAGTTCTCGGAGCACTGAAGCTTTCTTT	CASSSRSTEAFF
15	TRBV20-1	NA	NA	TRBJ2-1	TGCAGTGCTAGAGATCCTAAGGACTACTACAATGAGCAGTTCTTC	CSARDPKDYYNEQFF
15	TRBV7-9	NA	NA	TRBJ2-1	TGTGCCAGCAGCCCACAGGGTCCCCTCGCCAAAGGGCAGTTCTTC	CASSPQGPLAKGQFF
14	TRBV6-6	NA	few	TRBJ2-7	TGTGCCAGCACCAAGGGGGGAATCGAAAACGAGCAGTACTTC	CASTKGGIENEQYF
13	TRBV20-1	TRBD1	NA	TRBJ2-7	TGCAGTGGGCAGAGGCAGGGGGTCTACGAGCAGTACTTC	CSGQRQGVYEQYF
14	TRBV5-1	NA	few	TRBJ2-5	TGCGCCAGCAGCTTGGCAAAACCTCAAGAGACCCAGTACTTC	CASSLAKPQETQYF
14	TRBV6-2/TRBV6-3	NA	few	TRBJ1-5	TGTGCCAGCAGTTACTCGGCAGGTGGACAGCCCCAGCATTTT	CASSYSAGGQPQHF
17	TRBV24-1	TRBD2	NA	TRBJ2-3	TGTGCCACCAGTGTCCGTGGGAGCGGGGGTGTAACAGATACGCAGTATTTT	CATSVRGSGGVTDTQYF
15	TRBV7-2	NA	few	TRBJ1-2	TGTGCCAGCAGCTTAGTCAGCGGGGAGAAGAGTGGCTACACCTTC	CASSLVSGEKSGYTF
15	TRBV28	NA	NA	TRBJ2-5	TGTGCCGCGAAGGGAGACCGGCAGGTGGAAGAGACCCAGTACTTC	CAAKGDRQVEETQYF
16	TRBV5-1	NA	few	TRBJ2-7	TGCGCCAGCAGCTTGGCCCCGGCTCAGCCTTCCTACGAGCAGTACTTC	CASSLAPAQPSYEQYF